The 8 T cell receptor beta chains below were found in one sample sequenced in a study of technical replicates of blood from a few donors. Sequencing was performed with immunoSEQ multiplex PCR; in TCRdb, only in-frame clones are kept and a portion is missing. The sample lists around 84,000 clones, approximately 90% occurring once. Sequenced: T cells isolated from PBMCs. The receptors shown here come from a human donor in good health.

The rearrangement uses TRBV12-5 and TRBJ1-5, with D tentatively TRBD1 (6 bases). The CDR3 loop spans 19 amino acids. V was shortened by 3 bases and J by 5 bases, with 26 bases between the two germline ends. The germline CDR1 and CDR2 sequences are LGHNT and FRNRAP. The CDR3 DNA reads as TGTGCTAGTGGTTTCAAGGGTATCATCGACAGGAGTTCGGATCAGCCCCAGCATTTT. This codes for CASGFKGIIDRSSDQPQHF.

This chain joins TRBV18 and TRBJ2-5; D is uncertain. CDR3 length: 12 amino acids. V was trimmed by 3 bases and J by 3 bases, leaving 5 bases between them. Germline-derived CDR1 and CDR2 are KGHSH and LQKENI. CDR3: CASSPREETQYF. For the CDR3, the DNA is TGTGCCAGCTCACCTCGCGAAGAGACCCAGTACTTC.

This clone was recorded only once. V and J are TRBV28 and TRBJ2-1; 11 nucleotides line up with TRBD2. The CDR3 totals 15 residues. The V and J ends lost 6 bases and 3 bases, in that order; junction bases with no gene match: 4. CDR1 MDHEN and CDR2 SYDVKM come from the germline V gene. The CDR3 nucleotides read TGTGCCAGCAGCGTAACTAGCGGGAGCTACAATGAGCAGTTCTTC. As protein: CASSVTSGSYNEQFF.

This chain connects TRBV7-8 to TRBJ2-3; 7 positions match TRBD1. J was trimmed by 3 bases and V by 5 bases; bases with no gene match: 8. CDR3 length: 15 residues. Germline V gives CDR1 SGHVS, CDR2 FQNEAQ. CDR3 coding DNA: TGTGCCAGCAGCGGGACAGCCGTCGTAACAGATACGCAGTATTTT. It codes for CASSGTAVVTDTQYF.

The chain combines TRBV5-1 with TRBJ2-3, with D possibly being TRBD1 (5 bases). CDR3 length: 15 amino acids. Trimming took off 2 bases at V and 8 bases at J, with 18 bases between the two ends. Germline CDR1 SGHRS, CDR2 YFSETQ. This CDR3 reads CASSFGRTLGATQYF. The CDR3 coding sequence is TGCGCCAGCAGCTTCGGTCGGACCCTAGGGGCTACGCAGTATTTT.

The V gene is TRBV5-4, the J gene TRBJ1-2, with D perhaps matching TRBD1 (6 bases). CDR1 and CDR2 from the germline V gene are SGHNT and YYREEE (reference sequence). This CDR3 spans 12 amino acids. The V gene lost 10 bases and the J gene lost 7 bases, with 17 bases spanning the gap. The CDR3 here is CAESGGAGGYTF. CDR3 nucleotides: TGTGCCGAGTCGGGGGGCGCGGGTGGCTACACCTTC.

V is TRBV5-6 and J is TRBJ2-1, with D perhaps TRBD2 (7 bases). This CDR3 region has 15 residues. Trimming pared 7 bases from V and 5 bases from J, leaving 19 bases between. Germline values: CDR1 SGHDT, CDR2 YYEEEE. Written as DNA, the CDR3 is TGTGCCAGCGGCGCCATTGGGGAGGGGGACAATGAGCAGTTCTTC. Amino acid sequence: CASGAIGEGDNEQFF.

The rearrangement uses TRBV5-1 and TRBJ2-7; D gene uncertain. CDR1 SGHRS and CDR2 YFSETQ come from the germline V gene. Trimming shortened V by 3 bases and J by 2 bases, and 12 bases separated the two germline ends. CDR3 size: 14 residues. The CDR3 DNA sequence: TGCGCCAGCAGCTCTAGTGGCAGAACCTACGAGCAGTACTTC. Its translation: CASSSSGRTYEQYF. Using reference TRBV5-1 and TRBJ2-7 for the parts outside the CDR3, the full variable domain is KAGVTQTPRYLIKTRGQQVTLSCSPISGHRSVSWYQQTPGQGLQFLFEYFSETQRNKGNFPGRFSGRQFSNSRSEMNVSTLELGDSALYLCASSSSGRTYEQYFGPGTRLTVT.